Listed here is a single T cell receptor beta chain. Antigen unknown. Some clones are missing from TCRdb's copy, which holds only in-frame ones; the method was immunoSEQ multiplex PCR. The sample holds 5,500 to 7,500 clones, around 65% seen once. This record comes from a study of tumor-infiltrating lymphocytes in localized non-small cell lung cancer. Study information: Some samples were collected after neoadjuvant chemotherapy; smokers, never-smokers and several histologies were included. The study's findings and limits: Available tissue quantity limited TCR sequencing to a patient subset. Immunotypes IM1 and IM2 had similar TCR-derived T-cell fractions. Technical variation could not be separated from intratumor heterogeneity here.

The CDR3 is made up of 17 amino acids. Trimming took off 5 bases at V and 5 bases at J, with 19 bases between the two ends. Germline values: CDR1 MNHEY, CDR2 SMNVEV (reference sequence). This chain uses TRBV27 with TRBJ2-6; no definite D call. Sample: uninvolved lung tissue not adjacent to the tumor. This clonotype originated in a human donor with non-small cell lung cancer. CDR3 coding DNA: TGTGCCAGCAGTAATCACGGGCTACAAAGTCGGGCCAACGTCCTGACTTTC. Amino acid sequence: CASSNHGLQSRANVLTF.